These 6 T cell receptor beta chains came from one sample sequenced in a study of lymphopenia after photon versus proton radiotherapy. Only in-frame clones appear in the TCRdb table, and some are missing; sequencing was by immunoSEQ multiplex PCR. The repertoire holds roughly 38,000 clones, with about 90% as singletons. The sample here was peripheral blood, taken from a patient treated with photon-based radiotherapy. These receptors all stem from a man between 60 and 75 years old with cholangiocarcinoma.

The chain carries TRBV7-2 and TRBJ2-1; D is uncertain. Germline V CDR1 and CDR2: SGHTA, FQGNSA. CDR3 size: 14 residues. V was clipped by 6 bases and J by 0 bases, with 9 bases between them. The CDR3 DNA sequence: TGTGCCAGCAGGGGCTTTAGCTCCTACAATGAGCAGTTCTTC. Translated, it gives CASRGFSSYNEQFF.

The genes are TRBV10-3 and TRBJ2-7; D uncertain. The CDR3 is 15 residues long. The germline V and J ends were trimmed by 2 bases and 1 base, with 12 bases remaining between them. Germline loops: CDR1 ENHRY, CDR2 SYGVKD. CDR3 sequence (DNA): TGTGCCATCAGTGAGCCTGGGGTTGTTTCCTACGAGCAGTACTTC. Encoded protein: CAISEPGVVSYEQYF.

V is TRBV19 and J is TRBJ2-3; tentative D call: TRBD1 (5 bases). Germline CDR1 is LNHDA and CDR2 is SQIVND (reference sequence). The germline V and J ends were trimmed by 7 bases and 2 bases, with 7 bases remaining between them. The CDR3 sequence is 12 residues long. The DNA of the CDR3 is TGTGCCAGTAAGACAGTCACAGATACGCAGTATTTT. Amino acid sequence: CASKTVTDTQYF.

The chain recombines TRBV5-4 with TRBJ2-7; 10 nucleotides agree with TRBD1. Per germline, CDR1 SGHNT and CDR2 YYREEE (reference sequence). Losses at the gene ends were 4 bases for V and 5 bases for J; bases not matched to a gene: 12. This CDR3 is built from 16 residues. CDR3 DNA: TGTGCCAGCAGCCCTGACAGGGGGCGCCTCTTCGACGAGCAGTACTTC. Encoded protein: CASSPDRGRLFDEQYF.

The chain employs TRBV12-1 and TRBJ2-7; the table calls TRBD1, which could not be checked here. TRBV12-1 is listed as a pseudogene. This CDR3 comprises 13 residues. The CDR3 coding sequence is TGTGCCAGCAGTCGGGACAGGGTATACGAGCAGTACTTC. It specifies CASSRDRVYEQYF.

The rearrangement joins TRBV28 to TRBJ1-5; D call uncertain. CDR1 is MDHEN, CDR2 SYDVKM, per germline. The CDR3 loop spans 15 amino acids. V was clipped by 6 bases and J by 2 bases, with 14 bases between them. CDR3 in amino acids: CASSTNGGGNQPQHF. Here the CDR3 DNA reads TGTGCCAGCAGCACTAACGGAGGTGGCAATCAGCCCCAGCATTTT. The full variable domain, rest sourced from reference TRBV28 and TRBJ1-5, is DVKVTQSSRYLVKRTGEKVFLECVQDMDHENMFWYRQDPGLGLRLIYFSYDVKMKEKGDIPEGYSVSREKKERFSLILESASTNQTSMYLCASSTNGGGNQPQHFGDGTRLSIL.